A selection of T cell receptor beta chains follows, all from one sample in a study of blood T cell repertoires in COVID-19. Assay used: immunoSEQ multiplex PCR; TCRdb lists only in-frame clones, some missing. The table records under 170,000 clones, more than 80% of them present only once. Sequences were obtained from peripheral blood. These receptors were obtained from a man in his sixties or seventies with acute or convalescent COVID-19. Both conserved end residues are part of each CDR3. The order of the fields is J gene, clone size, D gene, V gene, CDR3 DNA, CDR3 protein. The D gene is left open where the match is weak. A row's size may be missing; if present it is once, few, many or a size class.

J: TRBJ2-7
size: once
D: TRBD1
V: TRBV5-1
DNA: TGCGCCAGCAGACGGACAGGGAGCTACGAGCAGTACTTC
CDR3: CASRRTGSYEQYF

J: TRBJ1-3
size: -
D: -
V: TRBV4-1
DNA: TGCGCCAGCAGCCAAGCCCCAGGTTCGGGGGATGGAAACACCATATATTTT
CDR3: CASSQAPGSGDGNTIYF

J: TRBJ1-2
size: -
D: TRBD1
V: TRBV7-2
DNA: TGTGCCAGCAGCCCAGGACAGGGAGGCGGCTACACCTTC
CDR3: CASSPGQGGGYTF

J: TRBJ1-1
size: -
D: TRBD1
V: TRBV28
DNA: TGTGCCAGCATCATGACAGGGGCCACTGAAGCTTTCTTT
CDR3: CASIMTGATEAFF

J: TRBJ1-5
size: -
D: -
V: TRBV6-2/TRBV6-3
DNA: TGTGCCAGCAGTTACAGGGGGAACAATCAGCCCCAGCATTTT
CDR3: CASSYRGNNQPQHF

J: TRBJ2-3
size: -
D: TRBD2
V: TRBV9
DNA: TGTGCCAGCAGCGTTTACGGGGGGAGCACAGATACGCAGTATTTT
CDR3: CASSVYGGSTDTQYF

J: TRBJ1-5
size: -
D: TRBD1
V: TRBV19
DNA: TGTGCCAGTAGCGACGGAGGGACAGGCCCCACTAGCAATCAGCCCCAGCATTTT
CDR3: CASSDGGTGPTSNQPQHF

J: TRBJ2-7
size: -
D: TRBD2
V: TRBV28
DNA: TGTGCCAGCAGTTCCCCGGGACTAGCAGCCTACGAGCAGTACTTC
CDR3: CASSSPGLAAYEQYF

J: TRBJ1-1
size: -
D: -
V: TRBV6-5
DNA: TGTGCCAGCAGCCACCGACAGATGAACACTGAAGCTTTCTTT
CDR3: CASSHRQMNTEAFF

J: TRBJ1-2
size: -
D: -
V: TRBV7-8
DNA: TGTGCCAGCAGCTTAGATCCGGACTACTATGGCTACACCTTC
CDR3: CASSLDPDYYGYTF

J: TRBJ2-1
size: once
D: -
V: TRBV2
DNA: TGTGCCACCAATAATCGTCAAGGGGTCGGGAATGAGCAGTTCTTC
CDR3: CATNNRQGVGNEQFF

J: TRBJ1-2
size: -
D: -
V: TRBV9
DNA: TGTGCCAGCAGCGTAGAGCAGGGGTTAGGCAGCAGCTATGGCTACACCTTC
CDR3: CASSVEQGLGSSYGYTF

J: TRBJ2-7
size: few
D: TRBD2
V: TRBV2
DNA: TGTGCCAGCATTGAAGGACTAGCGGCCTACGAGCAGTACTTC
CDR3: CASIEGLAAYEQYF

J: TRBJ2-3
size: -
D: -
V: TRBV28
DNA: TGTGCCAGCAGTAGACGACAGCTCTTTACCACAGATACGCAGTATTTT
CDR3: CASSRRQLFTTDTQYF

J: TRBJ2-5
size: -
D: -
V: TRBV6-5
DNA: TGTGCCAGCAGTTACGGGGGCTTTCGAGTGACGGAGACCCAGTACTTC
CDR3: CASSYGGFRVTETQYF

J: TRBJ2-1
size: -
D: TRBD2
V: TRBV4-2
DNA: TGTGCCAGCAGCCAGACCCTAGCGGGGGGCTCCTACAATGAGCAGTTCTTC
CDR3: CASSQTLAGGSYNEQFF

J: TRBJ1-2
size: -
D: -
V: TRBV18
DNA: TGTGCCAGCTCACAAAGTTCGGCTCAGGGCGATGGCTACACCTTC
CDR3: CASSQSSAQGDGYTF

J: TRBJ2-7
size: -
D: TRBD1
V: TRBV10-3
DNA: TGTGCCATCAGAACCCCGGGACAGGGCCTCTACGAGCAGTACTTC
CDR3: CAIRTPGQGLYEQYF

J: TRBJ2-2
size: -
D: TRBD1
V: TRBV2
DNA: TGTGCCAGCAAAGGACAGGGGGCAGACACCGGGGAGCTGTTTTTT
CDR3: CASKGQGADTGELFF

J: TRBJ2-2
size: -
D: -
V: TRBV4-1
DNA: TGCGCCAGCAGCCAAGATCTTGGCAGGCGCAGCACCGGGGAGCTGTTTTTT
CDR3: CASSQDLGRRSTGELFF

J: TRBJ1-3
size: -
D: -
V: TRBV5-5
DNA: TGTGCCAGCAGCCTTCAAGGGGCCTCTGGAAACACCATATATTTT
CDR3: CASSLQGASGNTIYF

J: TRBJ2-7
size: -
D: TRBD1
V: TRBV28
DNA: TGTGCCAGCAGTTTGACAGGGCAGCTCTCCTACGAGCAGTACTTC
CDR3: CASSLTGQLSYEQYF

J: TRBJ2-5
size: -
D: -
V: TRBV13
DNA: TGTGCCAGCAGCTTAGCCCCGGTCCAAGAGACCCAGTACTTC
CDR3: CASSLAPVQETQYF